The rows below give T cell receptor beta chains drawn from one sample of a study of CD8+ T cells in alopecia areata. Clones were sequenced by immunoSEQ multiplex PCR, and TCRdb holds only the in-frame ones, with some missing. The data show more than 200,000 clones, around three fifths seen once. The material was CD4+ T cells sorted from blood, obtained at week 4, from a patient treated with tofacitinib. These TCRs come from a human donor with alopecia areata. Both conserved end residues are part of each CDR3. A D gene is named only where the DNA matches it firmly. Size is omitted from some rows. Given values are once, few, many or a class for expanded clones.

size: NA; V: TRBV10-3; J: TRBJ2-1; D: NA; DNA: TGTGCCATCAGTGACGACGGGAATGAGCAGTTCTTC; CDR3: CAISDDGNEQFF
size: once; V: TRBV2; J: TRBJ2-3; D: TRBD1; DNA: TGTGCCAGCAGCACAGGGGGCCGGGCGGGAGATACGCAGTATTTT; CDR3: CASSTGGRAGDTQYF
size: NA; V: TRBV2; J: TRBJ2-5; D: TRBD1; DNA: TGTGCCAGCAGTGGGACAGGCCAAGAGACCCAGTACTTC; CDR3: CASSGTGQETQYF
size: NA; V: TRBV18; J: TRBJ2-1; D: TRBD2; DNA: TGTGCCAGCTCACCACGCCTAGCGGGGCTCATCAATGAGCAGTTCTTC; CDR3: CASSPRLAGLINEQFF
size: NA; V: TRBV9; J: TRBJ2-5; D: NA; DNA: TGTGCCAGCACCGCCGGTGGAGGCGAGACCCAGTACTTC; CDR3: CASTAGGGETQYF
size: NA; V: TRBV19; J: TRBJ1-2; D: NA; DNA: TGTGCCAGTATTGGACAGCGTTCATCCAGCTATTCATCTGGCTACACCTTC; CDR3: CASIGQRSSSYSSGYTF
size: NA; V: TRBV7-9; J: TRBJ1-5; D: TRBD1; DNA: TGTGCCAGCAGCATTGGGACAGGGGGACAGCCCCAGCATTTT; CDR3: CASSIGTGGQPQHF
size: NA; V: TRBV7-9; J: TRBJ2-7; D: NA; DNA: TGTGCCAGCAGCTTAGCGGGCGCCGAGCAGTACTTC; CDR3: CASSLAGAEQYF
size: NA; V: TRBV7-3; J: TRBJ1-1; D: NA; DNA: TGTGCCAGCAGCTTACTTGGGGTGAACACTGAAGCTTTCTTT; CDR3: CASSLLGVNTEAFF
size: NA; V: TRBV10-3; J: TRBJ2-5; D: TRBD2; DNA: TGTGCCATCAGTGATTGGGCTAGCGGGGGGGAAGAGACCCAGTACTTC; CDR3: CAISDWASGGEETQYF
size: NA; V: TRBV29-1; J: TRBJ2-1; D: NA; DNA: TGCAGCGTTACTGGGGATTGGAATGAGCAGTTCTTC; CDR3: CSVTGDWNEQFF
size: NA; V: TRBV5-4; J: TRBJ2-3; D: NA; DNA: TGTGCCAGCAGCTTGAGTCTCGCTGGAGATACGCAGTATTTT; CDR3: CASSLSLAGDTQYF
size: NA; V: TRBV4-3; J: TRBJ1-2; D: NA; DNA: TGCGCCAGCAGCCAAATCGGGAGGTCTGACGGCTACACCTTC; CDR3: CASSQIGRSDGYTF
size: NA; V: TRBV2; J: TRBJ1-5; D: NA; DNA: TGTGCCAGCAAGGTGACCGGGCCCCAGCATTTT; CDR3: CASKVTGPQHF
size: few; V: TRBV25-1; J: TRBJ2-3; D: TRBD2; DNA: TGTGCCAGCAGTGAAACAGTCCCCAGCGGGGAAGATACGCAGTATTTT; CDR3: CASSETVPSGEDTQYF
size: NA; V: TRBV29-1; J: TRBJ2-3; D: NA; DNA: TGCAGCGTTCAGAGGGAATCAGATACGCAGTATTTT; CDR3: CSVQRESDTQYF
size: NA; V: TRBV7-8; J: TRBJ2-3; D: NA; DNA: TGTGCCAGCAGCTTCCCCGGTTTAAGCACAGATACGCAGTATTTT; CDR3: CASSFPGLSTDTQYF
size: few; V: TRBV6-5; J: TRBJ2-1; D: TRBD1; DNA: TGTGCCAGCAGCCGGGACAGGGGGTATGAGCAGTTCTTC; CDR3: CASSRDRGYEQFF
size: few; V: TRBV30; J: TRBJ2-2; D: NA; DNA: TGTGCCTGGAGTGTACGCCCGACCGGGGAGCTGTTTTTT; CDR3: CAWSVRPTGELFF
size: NA; V: TRBV5-4; J: TRBJ1-2; D: NA; DNA: TGTGCCAGCAGCTTGGGGTTTGGCTACACCTTC; CDR3: CASSLGFGYTF
size: NA; V: TRBV4-2; J: TRBJ2-7; D: NA; DNA: TGTGCCAGCAGCCAAGATTTCTCCCTCCCCTACGAGCAGTACTTC; CDR3: CASSQDFSLPYEQYF
size: NA; V: TRBV21-1; J: TRBJ1-1; D: NA; DNA: TGTGCCAGCAGCAAAGCGCGGAGGGAAGCTTTCTTT; CDR3: CASSKARREAFF
size: NA; V: TRBV5-1; J: TRBJ2-5; D: NA; DNA: TGCGCCAGCAGCTTGGACCCAGGGGACTGGGAGACCCAGTACTTC; CDR3: CASSLDPGDWETQYF
size: NA; V: TRBV29-1; J: TRBJ2-7; D: TRBD2; DNA: TGCAGCGTTGATGCGGGGGGATCTGTCGAGCAGTACTTC; CDR3: CSVDAGGSVEQYF
size: once; V: TRBV29-1; J: TRBJ2-3; D: NA; DNA: TGCAGCACCGGAGGGGACTCAAGAGATACGCAGTATTTT; CDR3: CSTGGDSRDTQYF
size: NA; V: TRBV25-1; J: TRBJ2-5; D: NA; DNA: TGTGCCAGCAGTGATTTCAGGGCCTGGGAGACCCAGTACTTC; CDR3: CASSDFRAWETQYF
size: NA; V: TRBV7-3; J: TRBJ2-7; D: TRBD2; DNA: TGTGCCAGCAGCGTTGGGACTAGCGGGGACTACGAGCAGTACTTC; CDR3: CASSVGTSGDYEQYF
size: NA; V: TRBV29-1; J: TRBJ2-1; D: NA; DNA: TGCAGCGTTGTGGGGGGGGCCTCCTCCAATGAGCAGTTCTTC; CDR3: CSVVGGASSNEQFF
size: few; V: TRBV15; J: TRBJ1-2; D: NA; DNA: TGTGCCACCAGCAGCCGACAAAGCAGGGCCTTCATGGATGGCTACACCTTC; CDR3: CATSSRQSRAFMDGYTF
size: few; V: TRBV7-2; J: TRBJ2-4; D: NA; DNA: TGTGCCAGCAGCTTAGCGATCGGGCGGGCCAAAAACATTCAGTACTTC; CDR3: CASSLAIGRAKNIQYF
size: NA; V: TRBV20-1; J: TRBJ1-1; D: NA; DNA: TGCAGTGTCAGGACGAACACTGAAGCTTTCTTT; CDR3: CSVRTNTEAFF
size: NA; V: TRBV25-1; J: TRBJ1-2; D: TRBD1; DNA: TGTGCCAGCAGTGCTGGACAGGGAATAAACGGCTACACCTTC; CDR3: CASSAGQGINGYTF
size: NA; V: TRBV29-1; J: TRBJ2-5; D: NA; DNA: TGCAGCGTTGTTTTAGGGCCAGAGACCCAGTACTTC; CDR3: CSVVLGPETQYF
size: NA; V: TRBV29-1; J: TRBJ2-1; D: NA; DNA: TGCAGCGTAGGGGGTCTCCCCTACAATGAGCAGTTCTTC; CDR3: CSVGGLPYNEQFF
size: NA; V: TRBV5-1; J: TRBJ1-2; D: NA; DNA: TGCGCCAGCAGCCTCATGTCGGGGCGGGAAGCTGATGGCTACACCTTC; CDR3: CASSLMSGREADGYTF
size: NA; V: TRBV5-4; J: TRBJ2-7; D: TRBD1; DNA: TGTGCCAGCAGCTGGGACAGGGCCTACGAGCAGTACTTC; CDR3: CASSWDRAYEQYF
size: NA; V: TRBV7-9; J: TRBJ1-4; D: NA; DNA: TGTGCCAGCAGTCGGGACGAAAAACTGTTTTTT; CDR3: CASSRDEKLFF
size: NA; V: TRBV2; J: TRBJ2-7; D: NA; DNA: TGTGCCAGCAGTGAAGCGCAGGCCCAAGGTCGGTTGGACTTC; CDR3: CASSEAQAQGRLDF
size: NA; V: TRBV7-9; J: TRBJ1-5; D: NA; DNA: TGTGCCAGCAGCTTAGCGCATTTGGGTCAGCCCCAGCATTTT; CDR3: CASSLAHLGQPQHF
size: NA; V: TRBV2; J: TRBJ2-1; D: NA; DNA: TGTGCCAGCAGCGGTGGGCGGGGGCGGTACAATGAGCAGTTCTTC; CDR3: CASSGGRGRYNEQFF
size: NA; V: TRBV2; J: TRBJ2-5; D: TRBD1; DNA: TGTGCCAGCAGCCAGGGGGCAAGAGAGACCCAGTACTTC; CDR3: CASSQGARETQYF
size: NA; V: TRBV27; J: TRBJ1-5; D: TRBD1; DNA: TGTGCCAGCAGGCGGACAGGGCTGGGGAATCAGCCCCAGCATTTT; CDR3: CASRRTGLGNQPQHF
size: few; V: TRBV28; J: TRBJ2-2; D: NA; DNA: TGTGCCAGCAGCTTAAACGGGCCCCGAGTAGGAATGCTGTTTTTT; CDR3: CASSLNGPRVGMLFF
size: NA; V: TRBV30; J: TRBJ2-2; D: NA; DNA: TGTGCCTGGAGATCCGGGGCCACCGGGGAGCTGTTTTTT; CDR3: CAWRSGATGELFF
size: NA; V: TRBV30; J: TRBJ2-5; D: NA; DNA: TGTGCCTGGAGCTTAGATCCCCGGACCGCAACCCAGTACTTC; CDR3: CAWSLDPRTATQYF